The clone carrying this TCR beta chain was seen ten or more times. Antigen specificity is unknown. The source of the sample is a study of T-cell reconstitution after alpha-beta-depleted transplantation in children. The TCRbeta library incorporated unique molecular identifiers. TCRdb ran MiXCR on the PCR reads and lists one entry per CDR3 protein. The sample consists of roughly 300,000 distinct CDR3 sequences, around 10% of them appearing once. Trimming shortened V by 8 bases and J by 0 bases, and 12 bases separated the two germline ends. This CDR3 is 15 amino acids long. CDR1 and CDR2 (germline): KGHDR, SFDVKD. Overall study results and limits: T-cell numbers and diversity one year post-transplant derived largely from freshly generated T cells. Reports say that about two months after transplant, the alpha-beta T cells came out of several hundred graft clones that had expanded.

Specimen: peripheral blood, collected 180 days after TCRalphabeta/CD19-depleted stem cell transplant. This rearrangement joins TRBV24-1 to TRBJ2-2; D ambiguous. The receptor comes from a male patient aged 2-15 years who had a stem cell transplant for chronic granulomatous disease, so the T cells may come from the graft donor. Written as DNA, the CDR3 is TGTGCCACCATTATGTGTCGTCCGAACACCGGGGAGCTGTTTTTT. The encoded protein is CATIMCRPNTGELFF.